Sequencing of this T cell receptor beta chain was carried out in a study of blood T cells in healthy people across ages. It was with a sample-barcoded 5' primer and a J-beta primer mix that a second PCR of roughly 6 to 12 cycles was run. Sequencing recovered at least 2.5 million CDR3-containing paired-end reads from each sample. TCRdb analysed the 5' RACE reads with MiXCR anew, one entry per CDR3 protein. This repertoire shows around 1,100,000 distinct CDR3 sequences, roughly two fifths found once; its top ten account for about an eighth. With regard to this clonotype: Its antigen is still unknown.

Peripheral blood, about 9.3 milliliters per donor, was collected. This CDR3 has 14 residues. CDR1 is SGHKS and CDR2 is YYEKEE in the germline V gene (reference sequence). The germline V and J ends were trimmed by 4 bases and 1 base, with 12 bases remaining between them. Whole-study results and caveats: TCR beta diversity, measured per million T cells, fell in a roughly linear way with age. Diversity was higher, and naive CD4+ cells more numerous, in long-lived donors than in aged donors.

This chain links TRBV5-5 with TRBJ2-7; D is undetermined. This receptor was taken from a man younger than 30 in good health. The sequencing input was blood. CDR3 coding DNA: TGTGCCAGCAGCGGTTCCCAGTCATCCTACGAGCAGTACTTC. It encodes CASSGSQSSYEQYF.